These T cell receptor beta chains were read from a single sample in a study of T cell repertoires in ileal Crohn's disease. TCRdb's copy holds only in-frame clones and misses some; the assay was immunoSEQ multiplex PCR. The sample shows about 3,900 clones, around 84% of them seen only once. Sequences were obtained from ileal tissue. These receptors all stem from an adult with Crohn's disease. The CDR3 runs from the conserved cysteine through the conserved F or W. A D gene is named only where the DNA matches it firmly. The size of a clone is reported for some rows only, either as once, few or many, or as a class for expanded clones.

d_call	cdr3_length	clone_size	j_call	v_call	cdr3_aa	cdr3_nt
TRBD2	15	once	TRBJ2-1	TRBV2	CASSEIAGGHNEQFF	TGTGCCAGCAGCGAAATAGCGGGGGGGCACAATGAGCAGTTCTTC
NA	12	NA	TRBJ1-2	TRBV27	CVSSTGNYGYTF	TGTGTCAGCAGTACAGGGAACTATGGCTACACCTTC
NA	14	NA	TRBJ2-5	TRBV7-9	CASSLFRGQETQYF	TGTGCCAGCAGCTTATTCCGGGGACAAGAGACCCAGTACTTC
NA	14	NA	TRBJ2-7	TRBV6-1	CASSVQAESLEQYF	TGTGCCAGCAGTGTACAGGCGGAGTCACTTGAGCAGTACTTC
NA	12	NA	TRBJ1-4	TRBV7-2	CASSLGGEKLFF	TGTGCCAGCAGCTTGGGAGGTGAAAAACTGTTTTTT
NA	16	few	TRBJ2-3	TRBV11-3	CASSLEDSLSTDTQYF	TGTGCCAGCAGCCTCGAGGACTCCCTTAGCACAGATACGCAGTATTTT
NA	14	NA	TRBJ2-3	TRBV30	CAWSHSGVGDTQYF	TGTGCCTGGAGTCACTCGGGGGTTGGAGATACGCAGTATTTT
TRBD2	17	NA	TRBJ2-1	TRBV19	CASSISGTSGGGNEQFF	TGTGCCAGTAGTATCTCGGGAACTAGCGGGGGTGGGAATGAGCAGTTCTTC
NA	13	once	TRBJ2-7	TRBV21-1	CASSKGHSYEQYF	TGTGCCAGCAGCAAAGGACACTCCTACGAGCAGTACTTC
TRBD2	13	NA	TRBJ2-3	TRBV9	CASSVVSRGGCNF	TGTGCCAGCAGCGTAGTCTCGCGGGGGGGCTGTAATTTT
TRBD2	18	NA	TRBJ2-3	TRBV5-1	CASSYSAALAGGLDTQYF	TGCGCCAGCAGCTACTCCGCCGCCTTAGCGGGGGGGCTGGATACGCAGTATTTT
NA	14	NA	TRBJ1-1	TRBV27	CASSYTGGMTEAFF	TGTGCCAGCAGTTACACGGGGGGTATGACTGAAGCTTTCTTT
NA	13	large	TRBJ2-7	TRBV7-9	CASSFQVSYEQYF	TGTGCCAGCAGCTTCCAGGTTTCCTACGAGCAGTACTTC
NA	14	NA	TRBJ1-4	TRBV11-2	CASSARRGNEKLFF	TGTGCCAGCAGCGCTCGCCGGGGGAATGAAAAACTGTTTTTT
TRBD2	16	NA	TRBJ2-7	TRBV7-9	CASSSGHIAGNGEQYF	TGTGCCAGCAGCTCCGGACATATAGCGGGGAATGGCGAGCAGTACTTC
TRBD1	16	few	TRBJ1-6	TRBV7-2	CASSLAGTGHNSPLHF	TGTGCCAGCAGCTTAGCCGGGACAGGGCATAATTCACCCCTCCACTTT
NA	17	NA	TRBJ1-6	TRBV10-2	CASSEPRSGGFNSPLHF	TGCGCCAGCAGTGAGCCACGGTCGGGGGGATTCAATTCACCCCTCCACTTT
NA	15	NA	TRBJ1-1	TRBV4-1	CASSQVSGGGTEAFF	TGCGCCAGCAGCCAAGTTTCGGGGGGAGGCACTGAAGCTTTCTTT
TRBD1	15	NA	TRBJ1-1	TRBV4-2	CASSPGQGIADEAFF	TGTGCCAGCAGCCCGGGACAGGGGATCGCGGATGAAGCTTTCTTT
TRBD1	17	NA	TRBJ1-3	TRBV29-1	CSVGGRTGDYSGNTIYF	TGCAGCGTTGGGGGAAGGACAGGGGATTACTCTGGAAACACCATATATTTT
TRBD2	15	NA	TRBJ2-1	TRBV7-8	CASSLGASGYNEQFF	TGTGCCAGCAGCTTAGGGGCTAGCGGCTACAATGAGCAGTTCTTC
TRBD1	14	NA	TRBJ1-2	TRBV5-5	CASSPTGDGYGYTF	TGTGCCAGCAGCCCTACAGGGGACGGCTATGGCTACACCTTC
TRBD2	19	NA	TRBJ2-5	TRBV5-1	CASSTPQHYNSGGMETQYF	TGCGCCAGCAGCACACCTCAACACTATAATAGCGGGGGGATGGAGACCCAGTACTTC
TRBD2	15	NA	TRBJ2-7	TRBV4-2	CASSQEAGGQSEQYF	TGTGCCAGCAGCCAAGAAGCGGGGGGGCAGAGCGAGCAGTACTTC
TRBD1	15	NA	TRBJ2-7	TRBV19	CASSINRGLLYEQYF	TGTGCCAGTAGCATTAACAGGGGGCTTTTGTACGAGCAGTACTTC
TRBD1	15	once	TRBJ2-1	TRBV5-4	CASSRDRGRHNEQFF	TGTGCCAGCAGCCGGGACAGGGGGCGACACAATGAGCAGTTCTTC
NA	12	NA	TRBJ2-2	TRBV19	CASNRYTGELFF	TGTGCCAGTAACCGGTATACCGGGGAGCTGTTTTTT
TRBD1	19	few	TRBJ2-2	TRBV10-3	CAISESYIFQGQGTGELFF	TGTGCCATCAGTGAGTCGTACATTTTCCAGGGACAGGGCACCGGGGAGCTGTTTTTT
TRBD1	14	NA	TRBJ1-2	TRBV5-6	CASSLGQNAYGYTF	TGTGCCAGCAGCCTGGGACAGAACGCCTATGGCTACACCTTC
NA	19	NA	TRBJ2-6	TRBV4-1	CASSQDLSGCDSGANVLTF	TGCGCCAGCAGCCAAGATCTGAGCGGGTGCGACTCTGGGGCCAACGTCCTGACTTTC
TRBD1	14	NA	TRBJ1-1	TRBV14	CASSHTTGGIEAFF	TGTGCCAGCAGCCACACGACAGGGGGGATTGAAGCTTTCTTT
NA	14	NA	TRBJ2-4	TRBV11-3	CASSRRQEGNIQYF	TGTGCCAGCAGCCGCCGACAGGAAGGGAACATTCAGTACTTC
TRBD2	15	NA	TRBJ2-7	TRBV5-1	CASSPQRGGSYEQYF	TGCGCCAGCAGCCCCCAGCGGGGGGGCTCCTACGAGCAGTACTTC
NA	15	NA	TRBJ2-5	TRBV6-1	CASSDRTGNLKTQYF	TGTGCCAGCAGTGACCGAACAGGGAATCTAAAGACCCAGTACTTC
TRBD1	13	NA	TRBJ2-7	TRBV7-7	CASSPDRGGEQYF	TGTGCCAGCAGCCCGGACAGGGGCGGCGAGCAGTACTTC
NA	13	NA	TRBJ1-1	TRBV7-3	CASSLLAGAEAFF	TGTGCCAGCAGCTTACTGGCTGGAGCTGAAGCTTTCTTT
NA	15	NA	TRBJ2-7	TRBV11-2	CASSLRTLYPDEQYF	TGTGCCAGCAGCTTAAGGACACTTTATCCTGACGAGCAGTACTTC